The 21 T cell receptor beta chains below come from one sample, sequenced in a study of control samples from healthy donors and cancer patients. Repertoires were generated with immunoSEQ multiplex PCR, while TCRdb's copy carries only in-frame clones and drops some. The sample contains some 130,000 clones, over 85% of which appear only once. Sequenced material: blood. These receptors were obtained from a man aged 25-45 years in good health.

The rearrangement joins TRBV4-3 to TRBJ2-3; 11 bases agree with TRBD2. The CDR3 is 18 amino acids. The germline CDR1 and CDR2 sequences are LGHNA and YSLEER. V shed 1 base, J shed 0 bases, and the junction held 6 bases outside the gene matches. CDR3 protein: CASSQVLAGVTSTDTQYF. The CDR3 DNA reads TGCGCCAGCAGCCAAGTACTAGCGGGGGTCACTAGCACAGATACGCAGTATTTT.

The chain recombines TRBV29-1 with TRBJ2-7, with unresolved D. The CDR3 is made up of 14 amino acids. Trimming took 1 base from V and 1 from J, leaving 11 bases between them. Germline CDR1 and CDR2: SQVTM and ANQGSEA. The CDR3 bases are TGCAGCGTTGAAGGTTATGGCGGATCCTACGAGCAGTACTTC. Protein sequence: CSVEGYGGSYEQYF.

The rearrangement joins TRBV11-2 to TRBJ1-1; TRBD1 aligns across 7 bases. CDR3 size: 15 residues. CDR1 is SGHAT, CDR2 FQNNGV, per germline. The V and J ends lost 6 bases and 0 bases, in that order; junction bases with no gene match: 7. The CDR3 DNA is TGTGCCAGCAGACCTACGACAGGGATGAACACTGAAGCTTTCTTT. Its protein product is CASRPTTGMNTEAFF.

The chain has TRBV5-1 and TRBJ2-7, with 8 bases fitting TRBD1. V lost 4 bases, J lost 4 bases, and 7 bases stayed unmatched. Germline loops: CDR1 SGHRS, CDR2 YFSETQ. CDR3 length equals 14 residues. The CDR3 DNA follows: TGCGCCAGCAGCGCAGGGACAGGAGGTTACGAGCAGTACTTC. This translates into CASSAGTGGYEQYF.

This clone was observed once. This rearrangement joins TRBV7-6 to TRBJ2-3; D might be TRBD2 (6 bases). The V gene lost 3 bases and the J gene lost 3 bases, with 16 bases spanning the gap. This CDR3 contains 16 residues. The germline gives CDR1 SGHVS, CDR2 FNYEAQ. In DNA, the CDR3 is TGTGCCAGCAGCTTGCGGGGCGGAATAGGAACAGATACGCAGTATTTT. It codes for CASSLRGGIGTDTQYF.

This chain joins TRBV2 and TRBJ2-5; 7 bases fit TRBD1. Trimming at V came to 6 bases and at J to 1 base, leaving 5 bases not matched to a gene. Germline CDR1 is SNHLY and CDR2 is FYNNEI. CDR3 size: 14 residues. The CDR3 is CASRVNRGQETQYF. CDR3 coding DNA: TGTGCCAGCAGGGTAAACAGGGGCCAAGAGACCCAGTACTTC.

The sample holds one count of this clone. Because the CDR3 is missing its conserved closing phenylalanine or tryptophan, this is likely a read error. This chain uses TRBV7-9 with TRBJ2-7, with unresolved D. The CDR3 length is 15 residues. The germline V gene has CDR1 SEHNR and CDR2 FQNEAQ (reference sequence). CDR3 in DNA: TGTGCCAGCAGTTTAGGAAAAGGGAAAACCTACGAGCAGTACCTC. It is translated as CASSLGKGKTYEQYL.

The chain couples TRBV6-1 to TRBJ1-1, with a tentative D call TRBD1 (5 bases). The CDR3 spans 13 residues. The V gene's germline CDR1 is MNHNS and CDR2 SASEGT. Trimming removed 3 bases from V and 4 bases from J, with 9 bases in between. The CDR3 sequence: CASSEARATEAFF. As DNA, the CDR3 is TGTGCCAGCAGTGAGGCCAGGGCCACTGAAGCTTTCTTT.

The chain joins TRBV27 to TRBJ2-7; a weak D match, TRBD2 (5 bases). Trimming stripped 3 bases from V and 3 bases from J, with 9 bases between. The germline CDR1 and CDR2 sequences are MNHEY and SMNVEV (reference sequence). CDR3 length equals 13 residues. CDR3 region: CASSFSGSYEQYF. Here the CDR3 DNA reads TGTGCCAGCAGTTTTTCTGGGAGCTACGAGCAGTACTTC.

The V gene is TRBV30, the J gene TRBJ2-3; 7 nucleotides match TRBD1. The germline V gene encodes CDR1 GTSNPN and CDR2 SVGIG (reference sequence). The CDR3 sequence is 12 residues long. With 7 bases clipped from V and 2 bases from J, the junction kept 3 bases outside the gene matches. CDR3 residues: CAFGTATDTQYF. CDR3 DNA: TGTGCCTTCGGGACAGCCACAGATACGCAGTATTTT.

The chain couples TRBV9 to TRBJ1-1, with no clear D. The CDR3 contains 12 residues. V lost 3 bases, J lost 3 bases, and 6 bases lay in between. Looked up from germline, CDR1 is SGDLS and CDR2 is YYNGEE. The CDR3 reads CASSELDTEAFF. DNA for the CDR3: TGTGCCAGCAGCGAATTGGACACTGAAGCTTTCTTT.

This chain links TRBV6-2 or TRBV6-3 with TRBJ1-1, with D possibly being TRBD1 (5 bases). The CDR3 is 11 amino acids. Germline lookup yields CDR1 MNHEY and CDR2 SVGEGT. The ends were cut back, 5 bases at V and 5 bases at J, with 6 bases in the middle. CDR3: CASSQGTEAFF. The CDR3 DNA sequence: TGTGCCAGCAGTCAGGGTACTGAAGCTTTCTTT.

The chain uses TRBV28 and TRBJ1-2, with a possible D match to TRBD1 (5 bases). The CDR3 contains 12 residues. With 3 bases removed from V and 6 bases from J, the gap between germline ends came to 8 bases. Germline assignment: CDR1 MDHEN and CDR2 SYDVKM. DNA of the CDR3: TGTGCCAGCAGTTTGAGGGGAGATGGCTACACCTTC. As protein: CASSLRGDGYTF.

The chain joins TRBV7-2 to TRBJ2-5, with 11 bases fitting TRBD2. Losses at the gene ends were 5 bases for V and 2 bases for J; bases not matched to a gene: 13. The germline V gene has CDR1 SGHTA and CDR2 FQGNSA. This CDR3 has 18 residues. CDR3 protein: CASSPISSGGPGQETQYF. In DNA, the CDR3 is TGTGCCAGCAGCCCGATATCTAGCGGGGGGCCGGGGCAAGAGACCCAGTACTTC.

The V call is TRBV6-2 or TRBV6-3, the J call TRBJ2-2; D uncertain. There are 15 residues in the CDR3. Germline CDR1 MNHEY, CDR2 SVGEGT. The V and J ends lost 2 bases and 5 bases respectively, with 12 bases between them. For the CDR3, the DNA is TGTGCCAGCAGTTACACTGGGGTAGTAACCGGGGAGCTGTTTTTT. It specifies CASSYTGVVTGELFF.

CDR3 nucleotides: TGTGCCAGCTCACTGCCCCTACAAAGTTGGGGAACTGAAAAACTGTTTTTT. It yields the protein CASSLPLQSWGTEKLFF. The V and J genes are TRBV18 and TRBJ1-4; D call uncertain. The CDR3 is 17 residues long. Germline CDR1 is KGHSH and CDR2 is LQKENI. Trimming took off 4 bases at V and 7 bases at J, with 22 bases between the two ends.

The rearrangement uses TRBV3-1 (or the pseudogene TRBV3-2) and TRBJ2-3; 8 bases are shared with TRBD1. Germline V gene sequence: CDR1 LGHDT, CDR2 YNNKEL (reference sequence). V gave up 4 bases and J gave up 2 bases; unmatched junction bases: 2. This CDR3 spans 14 amino acids. CDR3 protein: CASSPQGATDTQYF. Here the CDR3 DNA reads TGTGCCAGCAGCCCGCAGGGGGCCACAGATACGCAGTATTTT.

The rearrangement joins TRBV7-2 to TRBJ2-1; 11 nucleotides align to TRBD2. Germline V gene data show CDR1 as SGHTA and CDR2 as FQGNSA. J was trimmed by 11 bases and V by 0 bases; bases with no gene match: 3. CDR3 length: 14 residues. The CDR3: CASSLALAGGQQFF. CDR3 DNA sequence: TGTGCCAGCAGCTTAGCTCTAGCGGGGGGACAGCAGTTCTTC.

The rearrangement uses TRBV6-4 and TRBJ1-1; D ambiguous. Trimming stripped 0 bases from V and 1 base from J, with 6 bases between. CDR1 is MRHNA, CDR2 SNTAGT, per germline. The CDR3 is made up of 14 amino acids. This CDR3 is CASSDSGPNTEAFF. The CDR3 DNA reads as TGTGCCAGCAGTGACTCAGGACCGAACACTGAAGCTTTCTTT.

The genes are TRBV3-1 (or the pseudogene TRBV3-2) and TRBJ1-2, with TRBD1 matching 7 bases. The CDR3 is 14 residues long. J was trimmed by 4 bases and V by 4 bases; bases with no gene match: 6. CDR1 is LGHDT and CDR2 is YNNKEL in the germline V gene (reference sequence). CDR3 coding DNA: TGTGCCAGCAGCCGAACAGGGGACGGCTATGGCTACACCTTC. This translates into CASSRTGDGYGYTF.

On this clone: The junction differs from germline at one of its ends, possibly a read error. The genes are TRBV6-6 and TRBJ2-1, with a possible D match to TRBD1 (6 bases). Germline V gives CDR1 MNHNY, CDR2 SVGAGI (reference sequence). This CDR3 is built from 14 residues. CDR3 sequence reads: CASSYGITGHDQFF. The DNA for the CDR3 is TGTGCCAGCAGTTACGGCATAACAGGGCATGACCAGTTCTTC.